These 18 T cell receptor beta chains originate from one sample sequenced in a study of T cells in tumors after PD-1 blockade. Measured with immunoSEQ multiplex PCR; TCRdb has only the in-frame clones, and not every one. This repertoire shows approximately 60,000 clones, around two thirds found once; its top ten account for around 4.7%. The starting material was PBMCs, obtained after anti-PD-1 treatment. The source of these receptors is a human donor with basal cell carcinoma.

This clone was seen at least ten times. This chain links TRBV2 with TRBJ1-2, with D possibly being TRBD1 (5 bases). Germline-derived CDR1 and CDR2 are SNHLY and FYNNEI. Trimming took off 7 bases at V and 5 bases at J, with 20 bases between the two ends. This CDR3 has 15 residues. The CDR3 bases are TGTGCCAGCAATGCCGCAACTGGACATCAGTATGGCTACACCTTC. Translated, it gives CASNAATGHQYGYTF.

The chain combines TRBV30 with TRBJ1-1; TRBD1 matches 7 bases. CDR3 size: 14 residues. V gave up 3 bases and J gave up 1 base; unmatched junction bases: 5. Germline-derived CDR1 and CDR2 are GTSNPN and SVGIG (reference sequence). This CDR3 is CAWRAQGRNTEAFF. The CDR3 DNA reads TGTGCCTGGAGGGCACAGGGGAGGAACACTGAAGCTTTCTTT.

This clone was counted once. This chain uses TRBV30 with TRBJ2-3, with 9 bases matching TRBD2. The CDR3 runs to 17 residues. Germline V lookup: CDR1 GTSNPN, CDR2 SVGIG (reference sequence). Trimming took 2 bases from V and 0 from J; bases not matched to a gene: 9. The CDR3 loop is CAWSPAGGPGSTDTQYF. CDR3 DNA sequence: TGTGCCTGGAGTCCGGCGGGGGGGCCTGGAAGCACAGATACGCAGTATTTT.

The gene calls are TRBV27 and TRBJ1-3; 8 bases are shared with TRBD1. The CDR3 covers 15 residues. Germline-derived CDR1 and CDR2 are MNHEY and SMNVEV (reference sequence). The junction had 6 bases not matched to a gene; V was cut back by 6 bases and J by 2 bases. The CDR3 DNA reads as TGTGCCAGCAGATCAGGGGGCTTTACTGGAAACACCATATATTTT. Translating gives CASRSGGFTGNTIYF.

The chain couples TRBV5-4 to TRBJ1-2; the D is unclear. CDR3 length: 15 residues. In germline, CDR1 is SGHNT, CDR2 YYREEE (reference sequence). Between the trimmed V and J ends, which lost 1 base and 0 bases, there was a span of 10 bases. The CDR3 region has the DNA TGTGCCAGCAGCTTGCCGGCAGTTACTAACTATGGCTACACCTTC. Translating it yields CASSLPAVTNYGYTF.

The table lists this clone with a few counts. The chain has TRBV12-5 and TRBJ1-3, with 10 bases fitting TRBD1. The CDR3 contains 14 residues. In germline, CDR1 is LGHNT, CDR2 FRNRAP. Trimming at V came to 7 bases and at J to 2 bases, leaving 2 bases not matched to a gene. CDR3 in DNA: TGTGCTAGTGCCGGGACAGGGGCTGGAAACACCATATATTTT. Its translation is CASAGTGAGNTIYF.

This sequence joins TRBV7-2 and TRBJ2-3; 9 positions agree with TRBD2. V gave up 3 bases and J gave up 4 bases; unmatched junction bases: 5. Germline V CDR1 and CDR2: SGHTA, FQGNSA. This CDR3 region has 15 residues. Here the CDR3 DNA reads TGTGCCAGCAGCTTGGGTAGCGGGGGCTCAGATACGCAGTATTTT. This gives the protein CASSLGSGGSDTQYF. The entire variable domain, with the rest obtained from reference TRBV7-2 and TRBJ2-3, is as follows: GAGVSQSPSNKVTEKGKDVELRCDPISGHTALYWYRQSLGQGLEFLIYFQGNSAPDKSGLPSDRFSAERTGGSVSTLTIQRTQQEDSAVYLCASSLGSGGSDTQYFGPGTRLTVL.

The rearrangement links TRBV5-6 to TRBJ2-5; D is undetermined. V was clipped by 2 bases and J by 5 bases, with 7 bases between them. The germline V gene has CDR1 SGHDT and CDR2 YYEEEE. The CDR3 totals 12 residues. CDR3 sequence (DNA): TGTGCCAGCAGCTTCGTAGGGGAGACCCAGTACTTC. Its translation is CASSFVGETQYF.

This clone was counted between two and nine times. This chain connects TRBV11-3 to TRBJ2-2; D possibly corresponds to TRBD2 (5 bases). The V gene's germline CDR1 is SGHNT and CDR2 YENEEA. This CDR3 is built from 17 residues. V was shortened by 5 bases and J by 3 bases, with 19 bases between the two germline ends. The CDR3 here is CASSPSGVFLDTGELFF. CDR3 nucleotide sequence: TGTGCCAGCAGCCCGTCCGGGGTTTTTCTTGACACCGGGGAGCTGTTTTTT.

With regard to this clone: The identical CDR3 is also encoded by other nucleotide sequences in the sample. This chain uses TRBV20-1 with TRBJ2-5, with D unclear. CDR1 and CDR2 (germline): DFQATT, SNEGSKA (reference sequence). V was trimmed by 4 bases and J by 2 bases, leaving 2 bases between them. The CDR3 runs to 10 residues. DNA of the CDR3: TGCAGTGCTACTCAAGAGACCCAGTACTTC. As protein: CSATQETQYF.

The chain recombines TRBV2 with TRBJ2-3; 11 bases line up with TRBD2. This CDR3 has 14 amino acids. Unmatched junction bases numbered 5, after V lost 10 bases and J lost 2 bases. Germline values: CDR1 SNHLY, CDR2 FYNNEI. CDR3 nucleotides: TGTGCCACCGCACTAGCGGGGGTCACAGATACGCAGTATTTT. Residues: CATALAGVTDTQYF.

This clone was recorded once. The chain couples TRBV2 to TRBJ1-1; D not resolved. V lost 6 bases, J lost 5 bases, and 16 bases lay in between. CDR3 length: 14 residues. In germline, CDR1 is SNHLY, CDR2 FYNNEI. The CDR3 bases are TGTGCCAGCAGCGGCTCGGGGTCGAGAACTGAAGCTTTCTTT. Protein sequence: CASSGSGSRTEAFF.

The chain uses TRBV5-1 and TRBJ2-1; TRBD1 agrees at 7 bases. The CDR3 runs to 14 residues. The J segment lost 8 bases and the V segment lost 4 bases, leaving 9 bases of the junction unmatched. The germline V gene has CDR1 SGHRS and CDR2 YFSETQ. The CDR3, as DNA: TGCGCCAGCAGCAACGCCAGGGGGTTTGATGAGCAGTTCTTC. Translated: CASSNARGFDEQFF.

There are a few counts of this clone. The chain couples TRBV3-1 (or the pseudogene TRBV3-2) to TRBJ2-7, with a possible D match to TRBD2 (5 bases). V lost 0 bases and J 4 bases, leaving 13 bases between the germline ends. Germline CDR1 LGHDT, CDR2 YNNKEL (reference sequence). The CDR3 is 15 residues long. This chain's CDR3 is CASSQDPSRRYEQYF. In DNA, the CDR3 is TGTGCCAGCAGCCAAGATCCCTCCAGGAGGTACGAGCAGTACTTC.

This clone occurred a few times. The gene calls are TRBV20-1 and TRBJ2-7; D may be TRBD1 (6 bases). The germline V gene encodes CDR1 DFQATT and CDR2 SNEGSKA (reference sequence). This CDR3 region has 11 residues. CDR3 loop: CGQQGTYEQYF. In DNA form, the CDR3 reads TGCGGACAACAGGGAACCTACGAGCAGTACTTC.

The genes are TRBV28 and TRBJ1-6, with 8 bases identical to TRBD1. V gave up 7 bases and J gave up 5 bases; unmatched junction bases: 4. The CDR3 has 14 residues. The germline V gene encodes CDR1 MDHEN and CDR2 SYDVKM. In nucleotides, the CDR3 is TGTGCCAGCATAGGACAGGGAAATAATTCACCCCTCCACTTT. Protein: CASIGQGNNSPLHF.

The chain carries TRBV7-2 and TRBJ2-1; the D is unclear. The CDR3 spans 15 residues. CDR1 SGHTA and CDR2 FQGNSA come from the germline V gene. The V gene lost 2 bases and the J gene lost 7 bases, with 15 bases spanning the gap. The CDR3 sequence is CASSLWARTHNEQFF. The CDR3 nucleotides read TGTGCCAGCAGCTTATGGGCTAGGACGCATAATGAGCAGTTCTTC. Full variable domain (missing parts from reference TRBV7-2 and TRBJ2-1): GAGVSQSPSNKVTEKGKDVELRCDPISGHTALYWYRQSLGQGLEFLIYFQGNSAPDKSGLPSDRFSAERTGGSVSTLTIQRTQQEDSAVYLCASSLWARTHNEQFFGPGTRLTVL.

The rearrangement links TRBV3-1 (or the pseudogene TRBV3-2) to TRBJ1-6; D remains unclear. Germline V gives CDR1 LGHDT, CDR2 YNNKEL (reference sequence). This CDR3 is built from 16 residues. V was pared by 4 bases and J by 0 bases, with 10 bases between. This CDR3 is CASSPEGSSYNSPLHF. The CDR3 DNA sequence: TGTGCCAGCAGCCCTGAGGGTAGCTCCTATAATTCACCCCTCCACTTT.